Below, 12 T cell receptor beta chains from the same sample are listed, as sequenced in a study of spatial heterogeneity in lung cancer. These receptors have no known antigen. TCRdb called the 5' RACE reads again in MiXCR, with one record for every CDR3 protein. The profile shows about 6,900 distinct CDR3 sequences, around 2.9% of them singletons. Time point: sample taken at primary tumor resection. Study-level points and caveats: Counts of expanded intratumoral alpha and beta TCRs tracked tumor mutation counts.

Sequencing was performed on lung tumor tissue, taken at surgery. The receptor set was obtained from a male donor with early-stage non-small cell lung cancer.

This clonotype is judged medium-sized. V gene TRBV27 combines with J gene TRBJ1-2; D unresolved. Germline V gives CDR1 MNHEY, CDR2 SMNVEV (reference sequence). The V gene lost 3 bases and the J gene lost 6 bases, with 11 bases spanning the gap. This CDR3 region has 13 residues. Here the CDR3 DNA reads TGTGCCAGCAGTTTTGGGAGCCAGGATGGCTACACCTTC. It codes for CASSFGSQDGYTF.

This clonotype was found many times. V gene TRBV7-2 combines with J gene TRBJ2-5, with D perhaps TRBD2 (5 bases). Germline CDR1 and CDR2: SGHTA and FQGNSA. V was trimmed by 1 base and J by 1 base, leaving 13 bases between them. The CDR3 sequence is 16 residues long. In DNA form, the CDR3 reads TGTGCCAGCAGCTTAGGTGTCCGGGGAACCCAAGAGACCCAGTACTTC. Translation: CASSLGVRGTQETQYF.

By its share, this clonotype is medium-sized. The gene calls are TRBV27 and TRBJ1-4, with a weak D call TRBD1 (6 bases). CDR1 is MNHEY, CDR2 SMNVEV, per germline (reference sequence). V was clipped by 4 bases and J by 10 bases, with 16 bases between them. The CDR3 extends over 14 amino acids. This CDR3 reads CASSSRQGWGKLFF. Here the CDR3 DNA reads TGTGCCAGCAGTTCGAGGCAGGGGTGGGGAAAACTGTTTTTT.

This clonotype qualifies as medium-sized. The chain recombines TRBV12-3 or TRBV12-4 with TRBJ2-1, with D perhaps TRBD1 (5 bases). CDR3 length: 13 residues. The V and J ends lost 8 bases and 3 bases respectively, with 11 bases between them. CDR3 sequence reads: CASGITGYNEQFF. CDR3 DNA: TGTGCCAGCGGCATCACAGGCTACAATGAGCAGTTCTTC.

This clonotype was counted ten times or more. The V and J genes are TRBV7-3 and TRBJ2-1; TRBD2 aligns across 7 bases. CDR3 length: 17 residues. The V segment lost 6 bases and the J segment 7 bases; nucleotides outside the gene matches: 18. The germline CDR1 and CDR2 sequences are SGHTA and FQGTGA. The CDR3 is CASSQNGGFGGGNEQFF. Here the CDR3 DNA reads TGTGCCAGCAGTCAGAATGGGGGGTTCGGGGGAGGGAATGAGCAGTTCTTC.

This clonotype is medium-sized (0.01 to 0.1%). The V gene is TRBV20-1, the J gene TRBJ1-2; D is uncertain. This CDR3 is built from 12 residues. Germline assignment: CDR1 DFQATT and CDR2 SNEGSKA (reference sequence). Trimming took 4 bases from V and 4 from J, leaving 10 bases between them. CDR3 sequence: CSANTDSYGYTF. As DNA, the CDR3 is TGCAGTGCTAATACGGACTCCTATGGCTACACCTTC.

Sample share makes this clonotype medium-sized. The chain couples TRBV12-3 or TRBV12-4 to TRBJ2-7, with D hard to call. V was trimmed by 0 bases and J by 0 bases, leaving 6 bases between them. The CDR3 runs 14 residues. The CDR3 coding sequence is TGTGCCAGCAGTTTAGCGCCCTACTCCTACGAGCAGTACTTC. Translation: CASSLAPYSYEQYF.

At least ten counts were recorded for this clonotype. In DNA form, the CDR3 reads TGTGCCAGTAGTATAGCAAGGGCCAGGGAAGACGGCGACACCTTC. Encoded protein: CASSIARAREDGDTF. V is TRBV19 and J is TRBJ1-2; maybe TRBD1 (5 bases). Germline CDR1 is LNHDA and CDR2 is SQIVND (reference sequence). The CDR3 is 15 amino acids. V lost 1 base and J 12 bases, leaving 21 bases between the germline ends. The entire variable domain, with the rest obtained from reference TRBV19 and TRBJ1-2, is as follows: DGGITQSPKYLFRKEGQNVTLSCEQNLNHDAMYWYRQDPGQGLRLIYYSQIVNDFQKGDIAEGYSVSREKKESFPLTVTSAQKNPTAFYLCASSIARAREDGDTFGSGTRLTVV.

This clonotype was found many times. The chain joins TRBV7-8 to TRBJ1-2; tentative D call: TRBD1 (5 bases). The CDR3 is 15 amino acids. The V end lost 4 bases, the J end lost 5 bases, and 17 bases lay between the germline ends. Germline CDR1 reads SGHVS; CDR2 reads FQNEAQ. CDR3 DNA sequence: TGTGCCAGCAGCTCCTATTTAGCAAACAGGTATGGCTACACCTTC. This translates into CASSSYLANRYGYTF.

This clonotype came up many times. The rearrangement uses TRBV21-1 and TRBJ1-2. TRBV21-1 is a recognized pseudogene. The CDR3 spans 14 residues. CDR3 protein: CASSMDGTRYGDTF. The CDR3 nucleotides read TGTGCCAGCAGCATGGACGGAACTAGATATGGCGACACCTTC.

The chain uses TRBV6-1 and TRBJ2-7; no reliable D call. The CDR3 contains 11 residues. CDR1 and CDR2 from the germline V gene are MNHNS and SASEGT. Trimming left V 3 bases short and J 4 bases short, with 4 bases between. In nucleotides, the CDR3 is TGTGCCAGCAGTGATCCGTACGAGCAGTACTTC. Translating gives CASSDPYEQYF.

The table lists this clonotype with many counts. This chain joins TRBV7-3 and TRBJ1-5; D unresolved. The germline gives CDR1 SGHTA, CDR2 FQGTGA. V was cut by 1 base and J by 5 bases, with 21 bases left in between. The CDR3 spans 18 residues. The DNA for the CDR3 is TGTGCCAGCAGCTTAATCCCGTCTTCGGTTCCCCCCTATCAGCCCCAGCATTTT. Its translation is CASSLIPSSVPPYQPQHF.